This T cell receptor (beta chain) was obtained from a study of T-cell memory formation after mild COVID-19. Study-wide background: Largely donor-specific TCR clusters were found.

Study results and limitations: Clones contracting across day 15 to 85 had a balanced CD4/CD8 profile; later expanding clones leaned CD4+. The appearance of some responding clones in pre-infection memory suggested that cross-reactive memory joined.

About this clonotype itself: Its antigen is as yet unknown.

Constant-segment primers served in 5'RACE that generated TCR alpha and TCR beta cDNA libraries bearing sample barcodes and UMIs. One entry per CDR3 protein results from TCRdb running MiXCR on the 5' RACE reads. The sample gives roughly 370,000 distinct CDR3 sequences, 15% to 20% of which show up once; approximately 21% is in the top ten. The source material was PBMCs or a T cell subset sorted from them (not recorded which). The clonotype was recovered from a man between 18 and 35 years old who had mild COVID-19 (a few samples of this study predate the infection). Cell type and time point are not known.

The chain's CDR3 is CASSLGPSHQPQHF. As DNA, the CDR3 is TGTGCCAGCAGCTTGGGGCCCTCGCATCAGCCCCAGCATTTT. The rearrangement joins TRBV5-5 to TRBJ1-5; D unresolved. V lost 0 bases and J 5 bases, leaving 9 bases between the germline ends. Germline V gene data show CDR1 as SGHKS and CDR2 as YYEKEE (reference sequence). The CDR3 sequence is 14 residues long.